The 13 T cell receptor beta chains listed next were all sequenced from one sample in a study of OX40 agonist ivuxolimab in advanced cancers. Profiling relied on immunoSEQ multiplex PCR, and the TCRdb table lists in-frame clones only, not all of them. The repertoire consists of fewer than 85,000 clones, with nearly 90% occurring once and the leading ten covering roughly 0.7%. The sequencing here drew on CD4+ or CD8+ T cells sorted from blood, taken in a trial of the OX40 agonist ivuxolimab. The receptor source for this set is an adult with an advanced solid tumor such as melanoma, head and neck, liver or kidney cancer.

The chain recombines TRBV19 with TRBJ2-5; TRBD1 aligns across 9 bases. From germline, CDR1 is LNHDA and CDR2 SQIVND (reference sequence). Trimming removed 2 bases from V and 5 bases from J; junction bases left unmatched: 6. This CDR3 comprises 15 residues. In DNA, the CDR3 is TGTGCCAGTAGTATAAACAGGGGGCGAAAGGAGACCCAGTACTTC. It translates to CASSINRGRKETQYF.

This clone was counted once. The chain is built from TRBV4-3 and TRBJ2-6; D is unclear. Between the trimmed V and J ends, which lost 0 bases and 4 bases, there was a span of 10 bases. Germline CDR1 and CDR2: LGHNA and YSLEER. The CDR3 runs 16 residues. The CDR3, as DNA: TGCGCCAGCAGCCAAGAGATCCAGCCCGGGGCCAACGTCCTGACTTTC. Amino acid sequence: CASSQEIQPGANVLTF.

The CDR3 DNA follows: TGTGCCAGCAGTTTCGGGACACCCACCGGGGAGCTGTTTTTT. This gives the protein CASSFGTPTGELFF. The chain links TRBV6-5 to TRBJ2-2, with a tentative D call TRBD1 (6 bases). CDR3 length: 14 residues. Germline V CDR1 and CDR2: MNHEY, SVGAGI. With 4 bases removed from V and 4 bases from J, the gap between germline ends came to 10 bases.

The gene calls are TRBV29-1 and TRBJ1-2; D unresolved. Trimming stripped 1 base from V and 4 bases from J, with 16 bases between. CDR1 is SQVTM, CDR2 ANQGSEA, per germline. This CDR3 contains 15 residues. The chain's CDR3 is CSVEAPLKDLYGYTF. For the CDR3, the DNA is TGCAGCGTTGAAGCCCCCCTGAAGGACCTCTATGGCTACACCTTC.

This clone was seen a few times. The CDR3 coding sequence is TGCGCCAGCAGCCACGCGACATATCAGACTGAAGCTTTCTTT. This encodes CASSHATYQTEAFF. The chain carries TRBV4-1 and TRBJ1-1, with D hard to call. Trimming cost V 3 bases and J 5 bases, with 13 bases left between them. Germline CDR1 is MGHRA and CDR2 is YSYEKL. The CDR3 runs 14 residues.

The chain carries TRBV7-6 and TRBJ2-5; perhaps TRBD2 as D (7 bases). The CDR3 has 14 amino acids. Per germline, CDR1 SGHVS and CDR2 FNYEAQ. V was trimmed by 7 bases and J by 2 bases, leaving 14 bases between them. CDR3 region: CASMRGGLQETQYF. The CDR3 DNA sequence: TGTGCCAGCATGAGGGGGGGGCTTCAAGAGACCCAGTACTTC.

This chain joins TRBV29-1 and TRBJ1-1; tentative D call: TRBD1 (6 bases). The germline gives CDR1 SQVTM, CDR2 ANQGSEA. The CDR3 is made up of 17 amino acids. V was pared by 6 bases and J by 4 bases, with 27 bases between. CDR3 sequence: CSVNGQNIDGAGTEAFF. CDR3 nucleotides: TGCAGCGTCAACGGACAGAATATTGACGGGGCCGGCACTGAAGCTTTCTTT.

DNA of the CDR3: TGTGCCAGCAGTGAAGAGGGACTAGCGGGAAGTGAGCAGTTCTTC. Translation: CASSEEGLAGSEQFF. This chain joins TRBV2 and TRBJ2-1, with 13 bases identical to TRBD2. V shed 1 base and J 9 bases; nucleotides not matched to a gene: 3. The CDR3 runs 15 residues. The germline V gene has CDR1 SNHLY and CDR2 FYNNEI.

The count of this clone is one. The rearrangement links TRBV12-5 to TRBJ2-7, with 16 bases lining up with TRBD2. CDR3 length equals 19 residues. V lost 2 bases and J lost 6; bases outside the gene matches: 13. Germline assignment: CDR1 LGHNT and CDR2 FRNRAP. CDR3 nucleotide sequence: TGTGCTAGTGGTTTGATAACCGGGACTAGCGGGAGGGCCTTTTTCGAGCAGTACTTC. Amino acid sequence: CASGLITGTSGRAFFEQYF.

The genes are TRBV19 and TRBJ1-1; TRBD1 matches at 9 bases. Germline CDR1 is LNHDA and CDR2 is SQIVND (reference sequence). The CDR3 loop spans 16 amino acids. V shed 9 bases, J shed 0 bases, and the junction held 11 bases outside the gene matches. CDR3 DNA sequence: TGTGCCAGCAATGAACCGGGACAGGGAATGAACACTGAAGCTTTCTTT. It yields the protein CASNEPGQGMNTEAFF.

The genes are TRBV30 and TRBJ2-7; 8 bases line up with TRBD1. Germline V gene sequence: CDR1 GTSNPN, CDR2 SVGIG (reference sequence). The CDR3 spans 13 residues. V was pared by 6 bases and J by 4 bases, with 8 bases of the junction left unmatched. CDR3 nucleotides: TGTGCCTGTTGGTTGCAGGGGGCATACGAGCAGTACTTC. Protein product: CACWLQGAYEQYF.

The V gene is TRBV5-1, the J gene TRBJ2-1, with 9 bases that match TRBD2. This CDR3 region has 18 residues. The germline V gene encodes CDR1 SGHRS and CDR2 YFSETQ. With 0 bases clipped from V and 5 bases from J, the junction kept 12 bases outside the gene matches. CDR3 nucleotide sequence: TGCGCCAGCAGCTTGGGAGGCTTGTGGCGGGAGGGCAACAATGAGCAGTTCTTC. Translated: CASSLGGLWREGNNEQFF.

The gene calls are TRBV5-1 and TRBJ1-4; D perhaps matches TRBD1 (5 bases). V lost 3 bases and J lost 0, with 15 bases in between. Germline CDR1 reads SGHRS; CDR2 reads YFSETQ. The CDR3 covers 17 residues. The CDR3 nucleotides read TGCGCCAGCAGCTCGGACGGGGCTCGTGCAACTAATGAAAAACTGTTTTTT. Translation: CASSSDGARATNEKLFF.